These 22 T cell receptor beta chains share one sample of origin, sequenced in a study of cytomegalovirus exposure and HLA in healthy donors. PCR employed 60 Vbeta and 13 Jbeta primers. The assay was immunoSEQ multiplex PCR, and TCRdb's table has in-frame clones only and misses some. Among fewer than 140,000 clones, just over 70% were seen once, and the ten largest hold roughly 0.79%. The sequencing sample was made of PBMCs. The source of these receptors is a boy between 10 and 17 years old in good health and CMV-seronegative.

V usage is TRBV5-1 and J usage is TRBJ2-6; possibly TRBD1 for D (6 bases). Germline lookup yields CDR1 SGHRS and CDR2 YFSETQ. Trimming took 1 base from V and 2 from J, leaving 10 bases between them. The CDR3 consists of 16 residues. CDR3: CASSLFGQTGANVLTF. The CDR3 coding sequence is TGCGCCAGCAGCTTGTTCGGACAGACTGGGGCCAACGTCCTGACTTTC.

J is TRBJ1-4 and V is TRBV9; tentative D call: TRBD1 (6 bases). The germline CDR1 and CDR2 sequences are SGDLS and YYNGEE. V was shortened by 0 bases and J by 7 bases, with 19 bases between the two germline ends. The CDR3 has 17 residues. CDR3: CASSVAPVGGRVEKLFF. The CDR3 DNA reads TGTGCCAGCAGCGTAGCCCCAGTCGGGGGGCGGGTTGAAAAACTGTTTTTT.

V is TRBV5-6 and J is TRBJ2-6; the D is unclear. Germline values: CDR1 SGHDT, CDR2 YYEEEE. This CDR3 comprises 16 residues. V was pared by 2 bases and J by 2 bases, with 11 bases between. The CDR3 region is CASSFGSRTGANVLTF. CDR3 coding DNA: TGTGCCAGCAGCTTTGGTTCGAGGACTGGGGCCAACGTCCTGACTTTC.

The gene calls are TRBV5-4 and TRBJ2-7; no clear D gene. The CDR3 contains 14 residues. Deletions cut 1 base from V and 0 bases from J, with 8 bases between. Looked up from germline, CDR1 is SGHNT and CDR2 is YYREEE (reference sequence). The DNA of the CDR3 is TGTGCCAGCAGCTTGAATATAAACTCCTACGAGCAGTACTTC. Residues: CASSLNINSYEQYF.

This clone showed up just a few times. The V call is TRBV15, the J call TRBJ1-5; perhaps TRBD1 as D (6 bases). Trimming shortened V by 8 bases and J by 0 bases, and 8 bases separated the two germline ends. The CDR3 is 13 amino acids. In germline, CDR1 is LNHNV, CDR2 YYDKDF (reference sequence). The CDR3 sequence: CATGQNSNQPQHF. The CDR3 bases are TGTGCCACCGGACAGAATAGCAATCAGCCCCAGCATTTT. Drawing the rest from reference TRBV15 and TRBJ1-5, the complete variable domain is DAMVIQNPRYQVTQFGKPVTLSCSQTLNHNVMYWYQQKSSQAPKLLFHYYDKDFNNEADTPDNFQSRRPNTSFCFLDIRSPGLGDTAMYLCATGQNSNQPQHFGDGTRLSIL.

V gene TRBV7-8 combines with J gene TRBJ1-3; 7 bases match TRBD1. V gave up 4 bases and J gave up 0 bases; unmatched junction bases: 6. Germline CDR1 is SGHVS and CDR2 is FQNEAQ. The CDR3 contains 16 residues. CDR3 protein: CASSSYTGVSGNTIYF. The CDR3 nucleotides read TGTGCCAGCAGCTCCTATACAGGGGTCTCTGGAAACACCATATATTTT.

This sequence joins TRBV30 and TRBJ1-4, with D tentatively TRBD1 (6 bases). The CDR3 length is 17 residues. Trimming took off 0 bases at V and 4 bases at J, with 18 bases between the two ends. Germline V gene sequence: CDR1 GTSNPN, CDR2 SVGIG (reference sequence). CDR3 DNA sequence: TGTGCCTGGAGTGTATTCACTTGGGACAAAAGTAATGAAAAACTGTTTTTT. This sequence encodes CAWSVFTWDKSNEKLFF.

V gene TRBV5-1 combines with J gene TRBJ1-3; 7 bases map to TRBD1. The CDR3 length is 16 residues. The germline CDR1 and CDR2 sequences are SGHRS and YFSETQ. Germline trimming cut 1 base from V and 2 bases from J; bases unmatched to any gene: 6. CDR3: CASSLTTGVAGNTIYF. CDR3 DNA: TGCGCCAGCAGCTTGACCACAGGGGTAGCTGGAAACACCATATATTTT.

This sequence joins TRBV27 and TRBJ1-1, with 7 positions matching TRBD1. J gave up 1 base and V 6 bases, and 5 bases lay outside the gene matches. The CDR3 is made up of 14 amino acids. Germline lookup yields CDR1 MNHEY and CDR2 SMNVEV (reference sequence). CDR3 amino acids: CASRTYRGNTEAFF. The CDR3 region has the DNA TGTGCCAGCAGGACCTACAGGGGGAACACTGAAGCTTTCTTT.

This clone was picked up a small number of times. The chain joins TRBV9 to TRBJ2-1, with 7 bases identical to TRBD1. V lost 4 bases, J lost 8 bases, and 9 bases stayed unmatched. CDR1 and CDR2 (germline): SGDLS, YYNGEE. The CDR3 is 14 amino acids. CDR3 in amino acids: CASSQPLGGHEQFF. The DNA of the CDR3 is TGTGCCAGCAGCCAACCGTTAGGGGGCCATGAGCAGTTCTTC.

The J gene is TRBJ2-7, the V gene TRBV27, with D possibly TRBD2 on 6 matching bases. Germline CDR1 is MNHEY and CDR2 is SMNVEV (reference sequence). V was clipped by 5 bases and J by 1 base, with 12 bases between them. The CDR3 is 14 residues long. The chain's CDR3 is CASSRLSGSYEQYF. The CDR3, as DNA: TGTGCCAGCAGTCGACTAAGCGGGTCCTACGAGCAGTACTTC.

This chain links TRBV7-3 with TRBJ2-3; D unclear. Per germline, CDR1 SGHTA and CDR2 FQGTGA. V was pared by 1 base and J by 2 bases, with 10 bases between. CDR3 size: 15 residues. The CDR3, as DNA: TGTGCCAGCAGCTTAATACTGGGCTCCACAGATACGCAGTATTTT. Translating gives CASSLILGSTDTQYF.

The gene calls are TRBV9 and TRBJ1-6; 9 nucleotides align to TRBD1. With 4 bases clipped from V and 7 bases from J, the junction kept 3 bases outside the gene matches. There are 14 residues in the CDR3. CDR1 is SGDLS, CDR2 YYNGEE, per germline. DNA of the CDR3: TGTGCCAGCAGCAAGACAGGGGGAAATTCACCCCTCCACTTT. Protein sequence: CASSKTGGNSPLHF.

In DNA form, the CDR3 reads TGTGCCAGCTCAGGGGGGTCCTACAATGAGCAGTTCTTC. It specifies CASSGGSYNEQFF. J is TRBJ2-1 and V is TRBV25-1, with D possibly TRBD1 on 7 matching bases. This CDR3 region has 13 residues. V lost 8 bases and J 1 base, leaving 9 bases between the germline ends. CDR1 is MGHDK, CDR2 SYGVNS, per germline.

The chain employs TRBV7-8 and TRBJ2-5; TRBD2 aligns across 13 bases. After removal of 5 bases from V and 4 bases from J, the junction contained 7 bases not matched to a gene. The germline CDR1 and CDR2 sequences are SGHVS and FQNEAQ. The CDR3 is made up of 16 amino acids. The DNA for the CDR3 is TGTGCCAGCAGCCCCACTAGCGGGAGGGCCGGAGAGACCCAGTACTTC. It translates to CASSPTSGRAGETQYF.

V and J are TRBV5-1 and TRBJ2-3; TRBD2 matches 10 bases. CDR1 and CDR2 (germline): SGHRS, YFSETQ. V shed 3 bases and J 6 bases; nucleotides not matched to a gene: 10. The length of the CDR3 is 16 residues. Here the CDR3 DNA reads TGCGCCAGCAGCTATAAGTCGCTAGCGGGAGCCGATACGCAGTATTTT. Residues: CASSYKSLAGADTQYF.

This clone was recorded a few times. The CDR3 DNA sequence: TGCGCCAGCAGCTCTGACCAGGGTGGAACTGAAGCTTTCTTT. As protein: CASSSDQGGTEAFF. The rearrangement joins TRBV5-1 to TRBJ1-1; TRBD1 might be the D (5 bases). Trimming stripped 3 bases from V and 5 bases from J, with 14 bases between. The germline CDR1 and CDR2 sequences are SGHRS and YFSETQ. The CDR3 contains 14 residues. Using reference TRBV5-1 and TRBJ1-1 for the parts outside the CDR3, the full variable domain is KAGVTQTPRYLIKTRGQQVTLSCSPISGHRSVSWYQQTPGQGLQFLFEYFSETQRNKGNFPGRFSGRQFSNSRSEMNVSTLELGDSALYLCASSSDQGGTEAFFGQGTRLTVV.

The chain uses TRBV30 and TRBJ1-1; D remains ambiguous. This CDR3 is 13 amino acids long. CDR1 is GTSNPN, CDR2 SVGIG, per germline (reference sequence). The V end lost 0 bases, the J end lost 4 bases, and 9 bases lay between the germline ends. CDR3 region: CAWSVEGGTEAFF. The CDR3 DNA reads TGTGCCTGGAGTGTAGAGGGCGGCACTGAAGCTTTCTTT.

The chain carries TRBV5-6 and TRBJ2-3; TRBD2 aligns across 9 bases. The junction had 9 bases not matched to a gene; V was cut back by 2 bases and J by 5 bases. This CDR3 is built from 16 residues. CDR1 and CDR2 from the germline V gene are SGHDT and YYEEEE. The CDR3 DNA follows: TGTGCCAGCAGCTTAGATCCGGGACTAGCAGGAGATACGCAGTATTTT. Translating it yields CASSLDPGLAGDTQYF.

CDR3 sequence: CASSLGTGRGDYGYTF. In DNA, the CDR3 is TGTGCCAGCAGTTTAGGGACAGGGAGGGGAGACTATGGCTACACCTTC. The chain is built from TRBV28 and TRBJ1-2; the match to TRBD1 covers 9 bases. The CDR3 is made up of 16 amino acids. The J segment lost 3 bases and the V segment lost 2 bases, leaving 7 bases of the junction unmatched. Germline values: CDR1 MDHEN, CDR2 SYDVKM.

The J gene is TRBJ1-4, the V gene TRBV7-2; D ambiguous. Trimming pared 0 bases from V and 4 bases from J, leaving 9 bases between. This CDR3 is built from 15 residues. Germline V gene sequence: CDR1 SGHTA, CDR2 FQGNSA. The CDR3 is CASSLAGSFNEKLFF. The CDR3, as DNA: TGTGCCAGCAGCTTAGCGGGCAGCTTTAATGAAAAACTGTTTTTT. Complete variable domain (other parts from reference TRBV7-2 and TRBJ1-4): GAGVSQSPSNKVTEKGKDVELRCDPISGHTALYWYRQSLGQGLEFLIYFQGNSAPDKSGLPSDRFSAERTGGSVSTLTIQRTQQEDSAVYLCASSLAGSFNEKLFFGSGTQLSVL.

V gene TRBV7-9 combines with J gene TRBJ2-5; D may be TRBD2 (7 bases). Germline values: CDR1 SEHNR, CDR2 FQNEAQ (reference sequence). The CDR3 runs 15 residues. The ends were cut back, 6 bases at V and 4 bases at J, with 18 bases in the middle. The CDR3 coding sequence is TGTGCCAGCAGAGAAACAGGGTCGGGAGGAGAGACCCAGTACTTC. Residues: CASRETGSGGETQYF.